Below, 4 T cell receptor beta chains from the same sample are listed, as sequenced in a study of CDR3 diversity in severe acne. TCRdb ran MiXCR on the PCR reads and lists one entry per CDR3 protein. The sample lists roughly 100,000 distinct CDR3 sequences, 45% to 60% occurring once. Specimen: blood. These TCRs come from a male donor with acne.

With regard to this clonotype: A much larger clone sits a single nucleotide away, making a read error possible. This rearrangement joins TRBV9 to TRBJ2-3; D might be TRBD1 (6 bases). Germline V lookup: CDR1 SGDLS, CDR2 YYNGEE. This CDR3 has 15 residues. V lost 0 bases to trimming and J lost 0 bases, with 8 bases between them. The CDR3 bases are TGTGCCAGCAGCGTAGAGGGACACAGCACAGATACGCAGTATTTT. Its protein is CASSVEGHSTDTQYF.

This clonotype was found many times. V gene TRBV19 combines with J gene TRBJ1-1; a weak D match, TRBD1 (5 bases). CDR1 and CDR2 (germline): LNHDA, SQIVND (reference sequence). Between the trimmed V and J ends, which lost 3 bases and 0 bases, there was a span of 11 bases. This CDR3 is built from 15 residues. The CDR3 reads CASSIRLGVNTEAFF. As DNA, the CDR3 is TGTGCCAGTAGTATTAGGCTGGGGGTGAACACTGAAGCTTTCTTT.

In its sample, this clonotype was seen a few times. The chain employs TRBV29-1 and TRBJ1-2; perhaps TRBD1 as D (6 bases). The V gene's germline CDR1 is SQVTM and CDR2 ANQGSEA. The CDR3 has 13 amino acids. With 7 bases removed from V and 10 bases from J, the gap between germline ends came to 22 bases. CDR3 residues: CSARKTGKEAYTF. In DNA form, the CDR3 reads TGCAGCGCCCGAAAAACAGGGAAGGAAGCCTACACCTTC.

The gene calls are TRBV24-1 and TRBJ1-2, with D perhaps TRBD1 (5 bases). This CDR3 has 13 residues. CDR1 is KGHDR, CDR2 SFDVKD, per germline. Between the trimmed V and J ends, which lost 5 bases and 5 bases, there was a span of 11 bases. In DNA form, the CDR3 reads TGTGCCACCAGTGTCGGGGGAGGGTATGGCTACACCTTC. It translates to CATSVGGGYGYTF.